This T cell receptor beta chain was retrieved from a study of cytomegalovirus exposure and HLA in healthy donors (dated by TCRdb to about 2017). About the investigation overall: An earlier analysis of approximately 600 of the donors reported more than 250 Gb of sequence data and roughly 110 million unique TCR beta sequences from 150 million to 200 million T cells. Genome-wide SNP genotypes for about 55% of the 666 donors were used in a later genetic analysis, which treated that subset as a discovery cohort. In the later analysis, no new phenotypic data were used to find candidate immune exposures; instead, reliance was placed on TCR beta sequences and their occurrence across donors. Across roughly 420 genotyped donors of the cohort, an average of approximately 240,000 unique TCR beta nucleotide sequences per donor were sequenced, and roughly a sixth of those sequences were non-productive. The study combined high-throughput TCR immunosequencing, statistical association of individual TCRs with disease status, and machine learning to predict cytomegalovirus infection status. Every repertoire in the discovery cohort had been generated on one and the same sequencing platform. HLA typing covered class I and class II loci at four-digit resolution. Donor age, sex, ethnicity and CMV serostatus were collected together with the repertoire data. Roughly 300 gigabases of sequencing data and roughly 80 million unique TCR sequences made up an early release that covered nearly 650 HLA-typed donors. The study aimed to test whether signatures of past pathogen exposure could be identified by cataloging public T cell receptors. The T cell repertoires of 666 subjects were profiled by immunosequencing and related to cytomegalovirus serostatus. Of the approximately 400 genotyped donors, approximately 80% were placed in the genetic ancestry cluster associated with self-reported Caucasian donors. Besides the first cohort of about 730 subjects, a separate validation cohort made up of 120 different subjects was used. To decide whether each TCR beta V gene segment behaved as functional or pseudogenic, an earlier analysis of some 600 of the donors relied on high-throughput TCR beta sequencing. A later analysis re-examined previously published TCR beta repertoires from more than 550 donors and added high-resolution HLA genotyping to investigate patterns of TCR occurrence. Typing coverage varied by locus: roughly 620-630 donors for A, B, C, DRB1 and DQB1; 500 to 550 for DQA1; more than 600 for DPA1; some 470 for DPB1. Because of strong linkage in the cohort, roughly five DR-DQ haplotypes were treated as single units for association and clustering. On the study overall, not on this receptor specifically: Because counts were too low, about 18 rarely observed V segments, including chromosome 9 orphons, were excluded from the earlier analysis of some 540 of the donors. An earlier analysis of 587 of the donors showed that most TCR beta V segments appeared in productive rearrangements either about 90% or about 30% of the time, which broadly matched IMGT annotations. In the study, some 160 TCR beta chains were listed as associated with cytomegalovirus. A further reported finding was that TCR beta sequences accurately predicted the HLA-A and HLA-B alleles for most subjects in the first cohort. In a later analysis, HLA-associated TCR beta chains were found to be more clonally expanded and to have lower generation probabilities than equally common non-associated chains. Compared with the roughly 700-donor mean, donors in an Asian-associated ancestry cluster had fewer N-insertions in productive TCRs, according to a later genetic analysis. Most CMV-associated TCR beta chains appeared to be HLA-restricted in a later analysis, and the HLA associations seemed to be driven largely by CMV exposure. The classifier was reported to diagnose cytomegalovirus status with high specificity and sensitivity in both the original and validation cohorts. HLA typing was unavailable for some donors at each locus, so association tests used only the typed subset. The cohort was sequenced for TCR beta chains only, and without alpha or paired-chain data the features that could be detected were limited. In a later analysis, the rate of TCR association differed among HLA loci, with DRB1 alleles having the most associated TCRs and HLA-C alleles having the fewest. A few of the identified cytomegalovirus-associated TCR beta chains were confirmed in vitro to be specific for cytomegalovirus antigens. It was suggested by the authors that the approach could potentially be generalized to other disease states and immunological phenotypes. In a later genetic analysis, a missense DCLRE1C variant was associated with V-gene and J-gene trimming of TCR beta chains, and the association was replicated in an independent cohort. While some public TCRs were present in many individuals, most TCR sequences turned up only very rarely across donors. Strong co-occurrence of HLA alleles, especially DR and DQ, made assigning TCR associations to individual alleles difficult. A cluster of highly shared sequence variants was judged likely to represent a technical artifact of the sequencing pipeline. A later analysis associated about 17,000 TCR beta sequences with specific HLA alleles at a false discovery rate of 0.05. Sequencing depth was assumed to be roughly uniform across donors in the presence/absence analyses, though that assumption may not hold. Several of the top co-occurrence clusters appeared to be linked to parvovirus B19, influenza, CMV and Epstein-Barr virus, according to a later analysis. Some IMGT-functional V segments, including TRBV6-2 and TRBV6-3, could not be told apart with the 87-base-pair reads, so those segments were excluded. CMV serostatus was the only immune exposure information available for the cohort. Correlated functional status among segregating V segments might reflect linkage disequilibrium, but an unknown experimental factor could not be ruled out.

The cohort was made up of about 670 healthy bone marrow donors. All cohort members were sampled while nominally healthy, although unrecorded immune exposures were likely present. The donor tested CMV seronegative and was one of the 352 seronegative cohort members. Each donor provided a peripheral blood sample, and peripheral blood mononuclear cells were used for TCR beta sequencing. The Qiagen DNeasy Blood Extraction Kit was used to extract genomic DNA from the blood cell samples. This clone was observed a few times. The clone's antigen remains unknown. Base qualities are not provided; no much larger clone lies one nucleotide away. Libraries were constructed by the immunoSEQ multiplex PCR assay. A mixture of 60 forward primers for TCR Vbeta segments and 13 reverse primers for TCR Jbeta segments was used in the multiplex PCR. A multiplex PCR assay on genomic DNA amplified the CDR3 region of rearranged TCR beta genes. The Illumina HiSeq System was used to sequence the amplified TCR beta libraries as 87-base-pair reads. In the paper's pipeline: In a later analysis, roughly 80 million unique TCR beta chains were counted across the approximately 640 repertoires, and roughly 11 million of these chains were shared by at least two donors. A nearest-neighbor algorithm error-corrected the raw reads and collapsed the reads into unique sequences, merging closely related sequences to remove PCR and sequencing errors. To assign V, D and J gene segments, CDR3 sequences were aligned to IMGT reference sequences. For a sequence to be retained, a match of at least six nucleotides was required to both a V gene segment and a J gene segment. A rearrangement was called productive if the CDR3 had no stop codons and remained in frame with V and J, and every other rearrangement was called non-productive. Following IMGT convention, CDR3 was defined as the stretch from the second conserved V-encoded cysteine to the conserved J-encoded phenylalanine. Sequences without an unambiguous match to a single V gene segment were excluded from the earlier analysis of several hundred of the donors. In an earlier analysis of around 600 of the donors, V segments were called functional above 56.7% productive rearrangements and were called segregating when the between-donor standard deviation exceeded 5%. A statistical classification framework was developed to diagnose cytomegalovirus status using the catalog of TCR beta chain sequences. V and J gene assignment, in a later analysis, came from comparing TCR nucleotide sequences with IMGT/GENE-DB human TR gene sequences. The TCRdist pipeline was used in a later analysis to assign CDR3 sequences and most-parsimonious VDJ recombination scenarios. In a later analysis, each TCR beta chain was defined by its CDR3 amino acid sequence together with its V-gene family, and reads without a unique V-gene family were excluded. As a way to deal with suspected cross-contamination and a sequencing artifact, a later analysis dropped more than 500 nucleotide sequences that were highly shared and had low generation probability. In a later analysis, a clonal expansion index for each public chain was calculated from normalized within-repertoire ranks of inferred template counts. In a later analysis, generation probabilities were computed with a VDJ recombination model fitted to out-of-frame rearrangements, and the resulting probabilities were checked against IGoR. In a later analysis, hypergeometric tests were used to score TCR-TCR, TCR-HLA and TCR-CMV co-occurrence, with a repertoire-size bias correction applied to TCR pairs. False discovery rates were estimated in a later analysis by permuting HLA or CMV assignments 20 times. In a later analysis, co-occurring TCRs were grouped with DBSCAN, and TCRdist sequence similarity was added when clustering was performed within HLA-allele-positive subsets. Co-occurrence clustering excluded repertoires with fewer than 30,000 or more than 120,000 public chains, plus five with anomalous nucleotide sharing. Entries here come from immuneACCESS through TCRdb and include only in-frame sequences with V and J called. Some clones fail to appear in such tables; in the studies checked, an unresolved V gene covers under half of the shortfall, and the cause of the remainder is unknown. D and trimming were read from the DNA, whereas the V and J calls and clone size are those reported in that table. This sample lists about 130,000 clones; around four fifths were detected once. Over 1% of the sample goes to the ten largest clones.

According to the germline V gene (reference sequence), CDR1 reads GTSNPN and CDR2 reads SVGIG. Including cysteine and phenylalanine, the CDR3 has 12 amino acids. Only the CDR3 part of the read is kept: 36 bases, read in frame from the first base. The chain is made from TRBV30 and TRBJ2-3; matching of 6 bases hints at TRBD1 as the D gene. Material for sequencing was PBMCs. The receptor comes from a boy aged 5-17 years in good health and CMV-seronegative. The nucleotide sequence is given as TGTGCTTCAGGGGCACGCACAGATACGCAGTATTTT. Its protein is CASGARTDTQYF.